This T cell receptor beta chain appears in the sequencing data of a study of cytomegalovirus exposure and HLA in healthy donors. The study, taken as a whole, reports: Cytomegalovirus association was listed for 164 TCR beta chains. TCR association rates varied by HLA locus in a later analysis, with DRB1 highest and HLA-C lowest. When a later analysis was performed, an Asian-associated ancestry cluster reportedly had fewer N-insertions than the roughly 690-donor mean. Across donors, presence/absence analyses took sequencing depth to be roughly uniform.

With 60 Vbeta and 13 Jbeta primers, the PCR was carried out. Profiling relied on immunoSEQ multiplex PCR, and the TCRdb table lists in-frame clones only, not all of them. The sample consists of about 200,000 clones, nearly 80% of them appearing once. Note on this clone: Its specificity is unknown.

Per germline, CDR1 SEHNR and CDR2 FQNEAQ (reference sequence). V was trimmed by 1 base and J by 5 bases, leaving 8 bases between them. The CDR3 is made up of 14 amino acids. The chain combines TRBV7-9 with TRBJ1-4; possibly TRBD1 for D (6 bases). Material for sequencing was PBMCs. The source is a male donor in good health and CMV-seronegative. CDR3 DNA: TGTGCCAGCAGCTTAGACCAGGGGAATGAAAAACTGTTTTTT. It is translated as CASSLDQGNEKLFF.